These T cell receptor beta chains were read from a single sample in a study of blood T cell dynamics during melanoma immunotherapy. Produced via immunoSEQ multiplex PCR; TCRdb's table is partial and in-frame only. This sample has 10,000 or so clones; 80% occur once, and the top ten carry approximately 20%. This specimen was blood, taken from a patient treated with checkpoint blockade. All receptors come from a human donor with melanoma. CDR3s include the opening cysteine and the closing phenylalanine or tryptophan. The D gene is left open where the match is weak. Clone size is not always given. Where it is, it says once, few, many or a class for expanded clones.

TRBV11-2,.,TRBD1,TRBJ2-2,CASRQGAPGGELFF,TGTGCCAGCCGGCAGGGGGCCCCGGGCGGGGAGCTGTTTTTT
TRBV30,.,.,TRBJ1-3,CAWKRSGNTIYF,TGTGCCTGGAAACGCTCTGGAAACACCATATATTTT
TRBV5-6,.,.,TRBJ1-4,CASSWGRGNEKLFF,TGTGCCAGCAGCTGGGGACGGGGGAATGAAAAACTGTTTTTT
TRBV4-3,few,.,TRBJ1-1,CASSQSGYSSAFF,TGCGCCAGCAGCCAATCAGGGTATTCGTCTGCTTTCTTT
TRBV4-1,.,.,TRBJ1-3,CASSPVSGNTIYF,TGCGCCAGCAGCCCAGTCTCGGGGAACACCATATATTTT
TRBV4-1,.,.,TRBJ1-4,CASSQGQGLTNEKLFF,TGCGCCAGCAGCCAAGGTCAGGGGTTAACTAATGAAAAACTGTTTTTT
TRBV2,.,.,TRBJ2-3,CASSIRDTSTDTQYF,TGTGCCAGCAGTATCCGTGATACTAGCACAGATACGCAGTATTTT
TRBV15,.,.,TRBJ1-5,CATSRRDGIGRAKGEPQHF,TGTGCCACCAGCAGAAGAGATGGAATCGGCAGGGCCAAGGGCGAGCCCCAGCATTTT
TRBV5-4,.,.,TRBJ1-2,CASSGNQGNYGYTF,TGTGCCAGCAGCGGAAATCAGGGGAACTATGGCTACACCTTC
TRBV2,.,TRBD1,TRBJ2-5,CASIARQGEVGQYF,TGTGCCAGCATCGCGCGTCAGGGGGAAGTCGGCCAGTACTTC
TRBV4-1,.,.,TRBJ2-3,CASSQGWSVDTQYF,TGCGCCAGCAGCCAAGGTTGGTCAGTAGATACGCAGTATTTT
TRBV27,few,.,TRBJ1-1,CASGIAEAFF,TGTGCCAGCGGCATCGCTGAAGCTTTCTTT
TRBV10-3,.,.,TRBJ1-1,CAISESKGLVVEAFF,TGTGCCATCAGTGAGTCGAAGGGATTGGTGGTTGAAGCTTTCTTT
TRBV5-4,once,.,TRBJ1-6,CASSRGTSGSYNSPLHF,TGTGCCAGCAGCCGAGGGACCTCAGGGTCCTATAATTCACCCCTCCACTTT
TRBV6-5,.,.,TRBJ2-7,CASSPGPYEQYF,TGTGCCAGCAGCCCAGGTCCCTACGAGCAGTACTTC
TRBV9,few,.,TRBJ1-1,CASRVGAGTDTEAFF,TGTGCCAGCAGGGTGGGGGCAGGGACCGACACTGAAGCTTTCTTT
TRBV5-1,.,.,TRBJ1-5,CASSLDPMGNSNQPQHF,TGCGCCAGCAGCTTGGATCCAATGGGGAATAGCAATCAGCCCCAGCATTTT
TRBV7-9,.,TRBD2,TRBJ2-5,CASSSGGSGETQYF,TGTGCCAGCAGCTCCGGAGGTAGCGGGGAGACCCAGTACTTC
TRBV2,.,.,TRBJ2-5,CASSEGGLGTQYF,TGTGCCAGCAGTGAGGGGGGGCTGGGGACCCAGTACTTC
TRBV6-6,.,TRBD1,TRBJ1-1,CASRRQGLDTEAFF,TGTGCCAGCAGGAGACAGGGGTTGGACACTGAAGCTTTCTTT